These 14 T cell receptor beta chains were sequenced from one sample in a study of T cells after yellow fever vaccination. One entry per CDR3 protein results from TCRdb running MiXCR on the 5' RACE reads. The data hold about 400,000 distinct CDR3 sequences, with approximately 6% observed a single time. The source was PBMCs, collected 5 days after the yellow fever booster vaccination. The receptors were gathered from a man aged 25 to 45 who received the YFV17D yellow fever vaccine.

This clonotype was found a few times. The genes are TRBV5-5 and TRBJ2-2; 10 bases fit TRBD2. CDR1 and CDR2 from the germline V gene are SGHKS and YYEKEE (reference sequence). This CDR3 comprises 17 residues. The trim removed 3 bases at V and 3 bases at J, leaving 8 bases unmatched. CDR3 sequence reads: CASSSTPSGSDTGELFF. CDR3 sequence (DNA): TGTGCCAGCAGCTCCACCCCTAGCGGGAGTGACACCGGGGAGCTGTTTTTT.

This clonotype was found many times. This rearrangement joins TRBV29-1 to TRBJ2-7; 11 nucleotides line up with TRBD2. J gave up 1 base and V 7 bases, and 9 bases lay outside the gene matches. The CDR3 sequence is 15 residues long. From germline, CDR1 is SQVTM and CDR2 ANQGSEA. The CDR3 spells CSGGGTSGPSYEQYF. CDR3 nucleotides: TGCAGCGGGGGGGGGACTAGCGGACCGTCCTACGAGCAGTACTTC.

This rearrangement joins TRBV12-3 or TRBV12-4 to TRBJ2-4, with 16 bases lining up with TRBD2. V shed 5 bases and J 2 bases; nucleotides not matched to a gene: 9. The CDR3 loop spans 19 amino acids. CDR3 bases: TGTGCCAGCAGTCCCGGGACTAGCGGGAGGGCCTGGACCAAAAACATTCAGTACTTC. Amino acid sequence: CASSPGTSGRAWTKNIQYF.

This clonotype was counted at least ten times. This sequence joins TRBV27 and TRBJ2-7, with D perhaps given as TRBD1 or TRBD2 (5 bases each). Per germline, CDR1 MNHEY and CDR2 SMNVEV (reference sequence). Deletions cut 6 bases from V and 6 bases from J, with 15 bases between. The length of the CDR3 is 13 residues. The CDR3 sequence: CASRGDVFGEQYF. Here the CDR3 DNA reads TGTGCCAGCAGGGGGGACGTCTTTGGCGAGCAGTACTTC.

This clonotype has just a few counts. This chain connects TRBV7-9 to TRBJ1-2, with a possible D match to TRBD1 (5 bases). Germline V gene lookup returns CDR1 SEHNR and CDR2 FQNEAQ (reference sequence). V was trimmed by 1 base and J by 1 base, leaving 7 bases between them. CDR3 length: 14 amino acids. The CDR3 DNA sequence: TGTGCCAGCAGCTTAGAGGGGAGTAACTATGGCTACACCTTC. Translated, it gives CASSLEGSNYGYTF.

The table lists this clonotype with many counts. The V call is TRBV11-2, the J call TRBJ1-1; D gene ambiguous. V lost 3 bases to trimming and J lost 3 bases, with 8 bases between them. From germline, CDR1 is SGHAT and CDR2 FQNNGV. This CDR3 comprises 13 residues. The CDR3 spells CASSFSLDTEAFF. In DNA, the CDR3 is TGTGCCAGCAGCTTTTCTCTCGACACTGAAGCTTTCTTT.

This clonotype turned up a few times. V and J are TRBV21-1 and TRBJ1-1; TRBD1 reflects the table's D call only, with no check against the DNA. TRBV21-1 is a listed pseudogene. The length of the CDR3 is 16 residues. This CDR3 reads CASTPWGALTNTEAFF. The CDR3 nucleotides read TGTGCCAGCACCCCCTGGGGGGCACTTACGAACACTGAAGCTTTCTTT.

Only a few counts were recorded for this clonotype. The V and J genes are TRBV9 and TRBJ1-2; D is unresolved. V dropped 1 base and J dropped 4 bases, with 5 bases sitting between them. The CDR3 contains 12 residues. Per germline, CDR1 SGDLS and CDR2 YYNGEE. The CDR3 is CASSVSAYGYTF. CDR3 nucleotides: TGTGCCAGCAGCGTATCTGCCTATGGCTACACCTTC.

The chain employs TRBV5-1 and TRBJ1-1, with 10 positions matching TRBD1. This CDR3 has 16 residues. From germline, CDR1 is SGHRS and CDR2 YFSETQ. The V segment lost 3 bases and the J segment 0 bases; nucleotides outside the gene matches: 5. The CDR3 sequence: CASSWTGGGLNTEAFF. The DNA for the CDR3 is TGCGCCAGCAGCTGGACAGGGGGAGGACTGAACACTGAAGCTTTCTTT.

As for this clonotype: A much bigger clone sits one base away, suggesting this may be a read error. The rearrangement joins TRBV28 to TRBJ2-7; 10 bases agree with TRBD1. Germline V lookup: CDR1 MDHEN, CDR2 SYDVKM. The length of the CDR3 is 13 residues. The CDR3 DNA reads TGTGCCAGCCGGGACAGGGGACCCTACGAGCTGTACTTC. Its translation is CASRDRGPYELYF.

The table lists this clonotype with a few counts. The chain has TRBV11-2 and TRBJ2-1; D unclear. Germline CDR1 SGHAT, CDR2 FQNNGV. The CDR3 is 14 amino acids. V lost 2 bases, J lost 6 bases, and 11 bases lay in between. CDR3 bases: TGTGCCAGCAGCTTAAATAGGCTGGGCAATGAGCAGTTCTTC. Its translation is CASSLNRLGNEQFF.

The V call is TRBV7-9, the J call TRBJ2-3; TRBD2 agrees at 13 bases. V gave up 3 bases and J gave up 2 bases; unmatched junction bases: 5. CDR3 size: 17 residues. Germline V lookup: CDR1 SEHNR, CDR2 FQNEAQ (reference sequence). The DNA for the CDR3 is TGTGCCAGCAGCTTCGGGACTAGCGGGGCGCTCACAGATACGCAGTATTTT. It codes for CASSFGTSGALTDTQYF.

This clonotype occurred many times. The rearrangement joins TRBV4-3 to TRBJ2-7, with a weak D call TRBD2 (6 bases). Germline CDR1 reads LGHNA; CDR2 reads YSLEER. There are 15 residues in the CDR3. Deletions cut 5 bases from V and 0 bases from J, with 14 bases between. The CDR3 bases are TGCGCCAGCAGCAAGGAGGGGAGCGGCTCCTACGAGCAGTACTTC. Its protein is CASSKEGSGSYEQYF.

The chain couples TRBV29-1 to TRBJ2-2; 13 bases are shared with TRBD2. CDR1 and CDR2 (germline): SQVTM, ANQGSEA. The CDR3 is made up of 16 amino acids. Trimming took 8 bases from V and 5 from J; bases not matched to a gene: 11. CDR3 bases: TGCAGCTCATGGACTAGCGGGAGACAATGGACCGGGGAGCTGTTTTTT. Protein: CSSWTSGRQWTGELFF.